This T cell receptor (beta chain) was profiled in a study of identical twins. Germline V gene data show CDR1 as SEHNR and CDR2 as FQNEAQ (reference sequence). The ends were cut back, 3 bases at V and 4 bases at J, with 16 bases in the middle. This CDR3 is built from 16 residues. Study-level results: With monozygotic twins, out-of-frame TCR alpha sharing exceeded what models estimated. Twins shared out-of-frame alpha sequences with excess low generation probability. Carriage of fewer insertions was seen in abundant cord blood beta clonotypes, whereas memory repertoires showed none.

Template switching (which added a universal primer site) was used, and cDNA carried unique molecular identifiers. Via MiXCR, TCRdb re-called the 5' RACE reads, giving one row per CDR3 protein. The table has about 1.7 million distinct CDR3 sequences, under 35% seen once. With regard to this clonotype: Its antigen is still unknown.

The sequencing input was cord blood. This chain joins TRBV7-9 and TRBJ2-1; maybe TRBD2 (6 bases). The receptor was isolated from a newborn girl in good health. The CDR3: CASSLGDFRGYNEQFF. Here the CDR3 DNA reads TGTGCCAGCAGCTTGGGGGACTTTCGAGGGTACAATGAGCAGTTCTTC.